The rows below give T cell receptor beta chains drawn from one sample of a study. Via MiXCR, TCRdb re-called the 5' RACE reads, giving one row per CDR3 protein. The repertoire consists of fewer than 60,000 distinct CDR3 sequences, with about 28% occurring once and the leading ten covering 2.1%. The sequencing input was naive CD4+ T cells sorted from blood. These receptors all stem from a female donor with breast cancer. Both conserved end residues are part of each CDR3. Each record gives: CDR3 length, clone size, J gene, D gene, V gene, CDR3 protein, CDR3 DNA. A D gene is named only where the DNA matches it firmly. Clone size is given for some rows only: seen once, a few or many times, or a class if the clone is expanded.

>13|-|TRBJ2-7|-|TRBV5-1
CASSLRSLYEQYF
TGCGCCAGCAGCTTACGCTCTCTCTACGAGCAGTACTTC
>11|few|TRBJ2-7|-|TRBV7-9
CASSPDYEQYF
TGTGCCAGCAGCCCCGACTACGAGCAGTACTTC
>15|-|TRBJ2-1|-|TRBV11-2
CASSLRGGLNNEQFF
TGTGCCAGCAGCTTACGTGGCGGCCTCAACAATGAGCAGTTCTTC
>14|few|TRBJ2-1|-|TRBV4-2
CASRSGTLGNEQFF
TGTGCCAGCAGGTCCGGGACCCTGGGCAATGAGCAGTTCTTC
>16|-|TRBJ2-2|-|TRBV7-3
CASTRAGGTNTGELFF
TGTGCCAGCACCCGGGCAGGAGGGACGAACACCGGGGAGCTGTTTTTT
>14|few|TRBJ1-3|-|TRBV10-3
CAIRSTGSGNTIYF
TGTGCCATCAGATCCACAGGGTCTGGAAACACCATATATTTT
>16|-|TRBJ2-1|TRBD2|TRBV27
CASRLTGLRDYNEQFF
TGTGCCAGCAGACTGACGGGACTAAGAGATTACAATGAGCAGTTCTTC
>13|-|TRBJ1-4|TRBD1|TRBV12-3/TRBV12-4
CASRTGLIEKLFF
TGTGCCAGCAGGACAGGGTTGATCGAAAAACTGTTTTTT
>15|-|TRBJ1-6|-|TRBV6-2/TRBV6-3
CASTSGVAYNSPLHF
TGTGCCAGCACTTCAGGGGTCGCCTATAATTCACCCCTCCACTTT
>15|-|TRBJ2-1|-|TRBV10-3
CAISEFLGRDNEQFF
TGTGCCATCAGTGAGTTCTTGGGTCGCGACAATGAGCAGTTCTTC
>12|medium-sized|TRBJ1-1|TRBD1|TRBV4-2
CASSNQGAEAFF
TGTGCCAGCAGCAACCAGGGGGCTGAAGCTTTCTTT
>14|-|TRBJ1-2|TRBD1|TRBV4-1
CASSQAPGQGIYTF
TGCGCCAGCAGCCAAGCCCCGGGACAGGGGATCTACACCTTC
>17|-|TRBJ2-7|TRBD2|TRBV7-2
CASSYRLAGVLSYEQYF
TGTGCCAGCAGCTACCGACTAGCGGGGGTCCTATCCTACGAGCAGTATTTC
>17|-|TRBJ2-5|-|TRBV7-2
CASSLVSRLDTQETQYF
TGTGCCAGCAGCTTAGTCTCGCGGTTAGATACCCAAGAGACCCAGTACTTC
>14|few|TRBJ2-1|-|TRBV7-9
CASSGGTAYNEQFF
TGTGCCAGCAGTGGGGGGACCGCATACAATGAGCAGTTCTTC
>10|few|TRBJ2-4|-|TRBV21-1
CASNEGIQYF
TGTGCCAGCAATGAGGGCATTCAGTACTTC
>14|-|TRBJ2-1|TRBD2|TRBV29-1
CSVAGGSVGNEQFF
TGCAGCGTTGCTGGCGGGAGCGTAGGAAATGAGCAGTTCTTC
>14|few|TRBJ2-2|-|TRBV7-3
CASNTGANTGELFF
TGTGCCAGCAACACGGGGGCGAACACCGGGGAGCTGTTTTTT
>14|-|TRBJ1-2|TRBD1|TRBV6-2/TRBV6-3
CASSTRDSVAGYTF
TGTGCCAGCAGCACGAGGGACAGCGTTGCGGGCTACACCTTC
>16|few|TRBJ2-1|TRBD2|TRBV2
CASRGAGGISYNEQFF
TGTGCCAGCAGGGGAGCGGGGGGGATATCCTACAATGAGCAGTTCTTC
>13|few|TRBJ1-5|-|TRBV24-1
CATSDLQGGPQHF
TGTGCCACCAGTGATTTACAGGGTGGGCCCCAGCATTTT
>12|-|TRBJ1-2|-|TRBV5-1
CASSFSENGYTF
TGCGCCAGCAGCTTCTCCGAGAACGGCTACACCTTC
>14|medium-sized|TRBJ1-1|TRBD1|TRBV6-5
CASSEGAWGTEAFF
TGTGCCAGTTCGGAGGGGGCCTGGGGCACTGAAGCTTTCTTT
>13|few|TRBJ2-7|-|TRBV4-1
CASSQEGNYEQYF
TGCGCCAGCAGCCAAGAGGGGAACTACGAGCAGTACTTC
>16|many|TRBJ2-7|TRBD2|TRBV12-3/TRBV12-4
CASSSPQLAGTYEQYF
TGTGCCAGCAGTAGTCCCCAGCTAGCGGGGACATACGAGCAGTACTTC
>14|few|TRBJ2-3|-|TRBV20-1
CSAHRPGVTDTQYF
TGCAGTGCTCACAGGCCCGGGGTCACAGATACGCAGTATTTT
>16|many|TRBJ2-3|-|TRBV5-1
CASSFGGATSPDTQYF
TGCGCCAGCAGCTTCGGGGGAGCAACTTCGCCGGATACGCAGTATTTT
>16|many|TRBJ1-2|-|TRBV7-9
CASSLDVAGRLYGYTF
TGTGCCAGCAGCTTAGATGTTGCTGGGAGGCTCTATGGCTACACCTTC
>18|medium-sized|TRBJ2-3|-|TRBV28
CASSLSFRNPSSTDTQYF
TGTGCCAGCAGTTTATCTTTCCGGAACCCATCTAGCACAGATACGCAGTATTTT
>13|-|TRBJ2-1|TRBD2|TRBV24-1
CATRTSGTNEQFF
TGTGCCACCAGGACTAGCGGGACCAATGAGCAGTTCTTC
>13|-|TRBJ2-5|-|TRBV9
CASSVALFETQCF
TGTGCCAGCAGCGTAGCCTTGTTTGAGACCCAGTGCTTC
>14|-|TRBJ2-5|TRBD1|TRBV6-5
CASSDGTGKETQYF
TGTGCCAGCAGCGATGGGACAGGGAAGGAGACCCAGTACTTC